The 10 T cell receptor beta chains in this list originate from one sample, sequenced in a study of OX40 agonist ivuxolimab in advanced cancers. The assay was immunoSEQ multiplex PCR, and TCRdb's table has in-frame clones only and misses some. The table includes tens of thousands of clones, 86% detected once. Source: CD4+ or CD8+ T cells sorted from blood, taken in a trial of the OX40 agonist ivuxolimab. The origin of the receptors is an adult with an advanced solid tumor such as melanoma, head and neck, liver or kidney cancer.

The J gene is TRBJ2-2, the V gene TRBV15; a possible D gene is TRBD2 (5 bases). The V end lost 0 bases, the J end lost 6 bases, and 11 bases lay between the germline ends. The CDR3 contains 15 residues. Germline V gene sequence: CDR1 LNHNV, CDR2 YYDKDF (reference sequence). The CDR3: CATSRERAVAGELFF. Written as DNA, the CDR3 is TGTGCCACCAGCAGAGAGCGAGCGGTGGCCGGGGAGCTGTTTTTT.

The rearrangement links TRBV4-1 to TRBJ2-7, with D unclear. Germline V gene sequence: CDR1 MGHRA, CDR2 YSYEKL. The CDR3 length is 14 residues. V was shortened by 0 bases and J by 2 bases, with 8 bases between the two germline ends. The CDR3 nucleotides read TGCGCCAGCAGCCAAGATGCCCTGGCCTACGAGCAGTACTTC. It encodes CASSQDALAYEQYF.

V gene TRBV28 combines with J gene TRBJ2-7; 9 nucleotides line up with TRBD1. The CDR3 has 16 residues. J was trimmed by 2 bases and V by 4 bases; bases with no gene match: 9. The germline gives CDR1 MDHEN, CDR2 SYDVKM. CDR3 sequence reads: CASSSRPGQGPYEQYF. CDR3 sequence (DNA): TGTGCCAGCAGTTCCCGACCGGGACAGGGACCCTACGAGCAGTACTTC.

CDR3 amino acids: CASSLGGLPNYNEQFF. The CDR3 nucleotides are TGTGCCAGCAGCTTAGGAGGACTACCGAATTACAATGAGCAGTTCTTC. J is TRBJ2-1 and V is TRBV7-2; D might be TRBD2 (6 bases). The length of the CDR3 is 16 residues. Deletions cut 1 base from V and 4 bases from J, with 14 bases between. Germline lookup yields CDR1 SGHTA and CDR2 FQGNSA.

The CDR3 reads CSVRGGERGRQETQYF. The CDR3 bases are TGCAGCGTCCGTGGGGGGGAGCGGGGGAGGCAAGAGACCCAGTACTTC. The chain combines TRBV29-1 with TRBJ2-5; 8 bases fit TRBD2. CDR3 size: 16 residues. The trim removed 6 bases at V and 2 bases at J, leaving 14 bases unmatched. CDR1 and CDR2 from the germline V gene are SQVTM and ANQGSEA. Full variable domain (outside the CDR3, taken from reference TRBV29-1 and TRBJ2-5): SAVISQKPSRDICQRGTSLTIQCQVDSQVTMMFWYRQQPGQSLTLIATANQGSEATYESGFVIDKFPISRPNLTFSTLTVSNMSPEDSSIYLCSVRGGERGRQETQYFGPGTRLLVL.

The J gene is TRBJ2-2, the V gene TRBV7-2, with 8 bases that match TRBD2. This CDR3 region has 15 residues. The germline V gene has CDR1 SGHTA and CDR2 FQGNSA. Trimming cost V 3 bases and J 0 bases; bases outside gene matches: 0. The CDR3 sequence is CASSFSGANTGELFF. CDR3 DNA: TGTGCCAGCAGCTTTAGCGGGGCGAACACCGGGGAGCTGTTTTTT.

The CDR3 region has the DNA TGTGCCAGCAGCCGCGGACTAGCGGGAGGGGAGACCCAGTACTTC. Its translation: CASSRGLAGGETQYF. J is TRBJ2-5 and V is TRBV4-2; 15 bases fit TRBD2. From germline, CDR1 is LGHNA and CDR2 YNFKEQ. The trim removed 4 bases at V and 5 bases at J, leaving 2 bases unmatched. This CDR3 comprises 15 residues.

The chain couples TRBV7-9 to TRBJ1-4; D gene ambiguous. CDR3 length equals 15 residues. Germline CDR1 SEHNR, CDR2 FQNEAQ (reference sequence). Trimming took off 4 bases at V and 8 bases at J, with 17 bases between the two ends. The CDR3 coding sequence is TGTGCCAGCAGCTCCCCAGGAGTCGGGAGGGAAAAACTGTTTTTT. Protein product: CASSSPGVGREKLFF.

The V call is TRBV19, the J call TRBJ2-3; 8 bases line up with TRBD2. The V gene's germline CDR1 is LNHDA and CDR2 SQIVND (reference sequence). This CDR3 has 14 amino acids. V was pared by 7 bases and J by 0 bases, with 3 bases of the junction left unmatched. CDR3 loop: CASNQRGSTDTQYF. The CDR3 nucleotides read TGTGCCAGTAATCAGCGGGGGAGCACAGATACGCAGTATTTT. The full variable domain, rest sourced from reference TRBV19 and TRBJ2-3, is DGGITQSPKYLFRKEGQNVTLSCEQNLNHDAMYWYRQDPGQGLRLIYYSQIVNDFQKGDIAEGYSVSREKKESFPLTVTSAQKNPTAFYLCASNQRGSTDTQYFGPGTRLTVL.

This chain connects TRBV15 to TRBJ2-3, with D hard to call. The CDR3 is 12 residues long. The V gene lost 5 bases and the J gene lost 1 base, with 4 bases spanning the gap. The germline V gene has CDR1 LNHNV and CDR2 YYDKDF (reference sequence). CDR3 nucleotide sequence: TGTGCCACCAGCTGGGGCACAGATACGCAGTATTTT. Amino acids: CATSWGTDTQYF.